This TCR beta chain was found in a study of T cells in Graves' hyperthyroidism and ophthalmopathy. Background on the study: Peripheral blood draws took place at initial diagnosis, ahead of any treatment. General observations from the study: For ophthalmopathy, model prediction preceded onset by a median about 6 months. Separating ophthalmopathy from stable hyperthyroidism was achieved by a 13 V-J model.

Amplification of TCR beta CDR3 regions used RNA as the template. When the TCR CDR3 underwent first-round RT-PCR, the HTBI primer set was used. In TCRdb, the multiplex PCR reads were re-called with MiXCR into one record per CDR3 protein. The repertoire holds some 510,000 distinct CDR3 sequences, around 20% seen once, with around a quarter in the top ten. Concerning this clonotype: Its antigen remains unknown.

This CDR3 region has 13 residues. V was shortened by 7 bases and J by 5 bases, with 11 bases between the two germline ends. Sequenced material: blood. The chain joins TRBV12-3 or TRBV12-4 to TRBJ2-2, with a tentative D call TRBD1 (6 bases). This sequence originates from a man between 18 and 35 years old with Graves' hyperthyroidism. The CDR3 spells CASKGGRTGELFF. CDR3 coding DNA: TGTGCCAGCAAAGGGGGTCGGACCGGGGAGCTGTTTTTT.